These 32 T cell receptor beta chains share one sample of origin, sequenced in a study of T cells in Graves' hyperthyroidism and ophthalmopathy. TCR beta CDR3 regions were amplified from RNA transcripts. The HTBI primer set was used in a first-round RT-PCR of the TCR CDR3. Each CDR3 protein gets one entry after TCRdb re-called the multiplex PCR reads with MiXCR. The sample records roughly 700,000 distinct CDR3 sequences, just over 35% being singletons. Sample: blood. The source of these receptors is a woman aged 40 to 50 with Graves' hyperthyroidism.

The V call is TRBV7-3, the J call TRBJ2-1; the match to TRBD2 covers 10 bases. This CDR3 spans 15 amino acids. Trimming took 2 bases from V and 4 from J; bases not matched to a gene: 2. The germline CDR1 and CDR2 sequences are SGHTA and FQGTGA. The CDR3 reads CASSLGSGRYNEQFF. In nucleotides, the CDR3 is TGTGCCAGCAGCTTAGGTAGCGGGAGGTACAATGAGCAGTTCTTC.

V usage is TRBV7-9 and J usage is TRBJ1-6; 7 bases map to TRBD1. This CDR3 is 15 amino acids long. Germline V gene data show CDR1 as SEHNR and CDR2 as FQNEAQ (reference sequence). V gave up 6 bases and J gave up 0 bases; unmatched junction bases: 2. The DNA of the CDR3 is TGTGCCAGCAGGGGGGACAGCTCCTATAATTCACCCCTCCACTTT. It specifies CASRGDSSYNSPLHF.

The chain joins TRBV12-3 or TRBV12-4 to TRBJ1-4, with 8 bases fitting TRBD1. The CDR3 has 15 residues. V gave up 4 bases and J gave up 7 bases; unmatched junction bases: 8. DNA of the CDR3: TGTGCCAGCAGTTCTCTGGGACAGGTGGGTGAAAAACTGTTTTTT. It specifies CASSSLGQVGEKLFF.

The genes are TRBV19 and TRBJ2-2, with D unclear. The CDR3 sequence is 14 residues long. Trimming shortened V by 3 bases and J by 4 bases, and 9 bases separated the two germline ends. Germline CDR1 LNHDA, CDR2 SQIVND (reference sequence). CDR3 nucleotide sequence: TGTGCCAGTAGTATTGCCGTTCCCACCGGGGAGCTGTTTTTT. It translates to CASSIAVPTGELFF.

V usage is TRBV2 and J usage is TRBJ1-1; D is perhaps TRBD1 (5 bases). Looked up from germline, CDR1 is SNHLY and CDR2 is FYNNEI. Trimming removed 7 bases from V and 12 bases from J, with 27 bases in between. The CDR3 length is 15 residues. The CDR3 DNA follows: TGTGCCAGCACCATAGCGGGGGGGAACACCGGGCTGACTTTCTTT. It specifies CASTIAGGNTGLTFF.

This clonotype occurred a few times. The rearrangement joins TRBV12-3 or TRBV12-4 to TRBJ1-2; possibly TRBD1 for D (6 bases). Trimming took 5 bases from V and 6 from J, leaving 22 bases between them. This CDR3 is 16 amino acids long. CDR3 region: CASSPTGPTGSDGYTF. In DNA form, the CDR3 reads TGTGCCAGCAGTCCCACCGGCCCCACAGGGTCGGATGGCTACACCTTC.

This clonotype was observed a single time. A much bigger clone sits one base away, suggesting this may be a read error. The chain joins TRBV10-3 to TRBJ2-7; D may match TRBD1 or TRBD2 (6 bases each). Trimming pared 2 bases from V and 3 bases from J, leaving 17 bases between. CDR1 is ENHRY and CDR2 is SYGVKD in the germline V gene. The CDR3 totals 16 residues. The CDR3 DNA sequence: TGTGCCATCAGTGAGGATTTGACGAGGGGGGTCTACGAGCAGTACTTC. This codes for CAISEDLTRGVYEQYF.

The V gene is TRBV10-3, the J gene TRBJ2-5; no reliable D call. The germline V gene encodes CDR1 ENHRY and CDR2 SYGVKD. The CDR3 length is 13 residues. The V and J ends lost 8 bases and 4 bases respectively, with 14 bases between them. CDR3 bases: TGTGCCATCGGTACTGGGGAAGGAGAGACCCAGTACTTC. Translated: CAIGTGEGETQYF.

V usage is TRBV7-9 and J usage is TRBJ2-2; the match to TRBD2 covers 8 bases. Germline lookup yields CDR1 SEHNR and CDR2 FQNEAQ (reference sequence). Trimming at V came to 5 bases and at J to 3 bases, leaving 5 bases not matched to a gene. The CDR3 has 15 amino acids. The CDR3 region has the DNA TGTGCCAGCAGCCCCCCGGGGGGGGACACCGGGGAGCTGTTTTTT. Residues: CASSPPGGDTGELFF.

This clonotype was observed a few times. The chain links TRBV12-3 or TRBV12-4 to TRBJ1-6, with D possibly being TRBD1 (6 bases). Trimming took 3 bases from V and 6 from J, leaving 18 bases between them. This CDR3 spans 17 amino acids. CDR3 nucleotides: TGTGCCAGCAGTTTCACCCCTGGACAGACTACTAATTCACCCCTCCACTTT. This encodes CASSFTPGQTTNSPLHF.

Note on this clonotype: A much more abundant neighbour one base away suggests this may be a read error. DNA of the CDR3: TGTGCCGGTAGTCTACAAGAAGGCTACACCTTC. The encoded protein is CAGSLQEGYTF. V is TRBV29-1 and J is TRBJ1-2; D not certain. Germline CDR1 reads SQVTM; CDR2 reads ANQGSEA. There are 11 residues in the CDR3.

The rearrangement joins TRBV2 to TRBJ1-1; 8 positions agree with TRBD1. The V gene's germline CDR1 is SNHLY and CDR2 FYNNEI. CDR3 size: 13 residues. Trimming cost V 10 bases and J 7 bases; bases outside gene matches: 11. The CDR3 DNA follows: TGTGCCACCAGAGACAGGGGAGGAAATGAAGCTTTCTTT. As protein: CATRDRGGNEAFF.

The table lists this clonotype with a count of one. The junction differs from germline at one of its ends, possibly a read error. The rearrangement uses TRBV7-9 and TRBJ2-2, with a possible D match to TRBD2 (6 bases). The CDR3 covers 15 residues. Germline values: CDR1 SEHNR, CDR2 FQNEAQ (reference sequence). CDR3 amino acids: CASSQGDWNTGELFF. The DNA for the CDR3 is TGCGCCAGCAGCCAAGGGGACTGGAACACCGGGGAGCTGTTTTTT.

J is TRBJ2-7 and V is TRBV20-1, with D tentatively TRBD1 (6 bases). There are 14 residues in the CDR3. Trimming took off 7 bases at V and 0 bases at J, with 16 bases between the two ends. CDR1 and CDR2 (germline): DFQATT, SNEGSKA (reference sequence). The CDR3 protein is CSGWGTKSSYEQYF. CDR3 coding DNA: TGCAGTGGGTGGGGGACAAAGAGCTCCTACGAGCAGTACTTC.

The chain couples TRBV7-4 to TRBJ1-3, with no clear D. The CDR3 runs 15 residues. The germline V gene encodes CDR1 SGHVT and CDR2 SQSDAQ. V was clipped by 2 bases and J by 1 base, with 9 bases between them. The CDR3 sequence: CASSLWAGSGNTIYF. The CDR3 coding sequence is TGTGCCAGCAGCTTATGGGCGGGGTCTGGAAACACCATATATTTT.

This clonotype occurred many times. J is TRBJ2-5 and V is TRBV20-1, with 15 positions matching TRBD2. Germline V gene data show CDR1 as DFQATT and CDR2 as SNEGSKA (reference sequence). Unmatched junction bases numbered 4, after V lost 3 bases and J lost 2 bases. This CDR3 contains 16 residues. CDR3 coding DNA: TGCAGTGCTAGGGGACTAGCGGGAGGATGGCAAGAGACCCAGTACTTC. Its protein product is CSARGLAGGWQETQYF.

J is TRBJ2-7 and V is TRBV19; D is possibly TRBD1 (6 bases). CDR1 and CDR2 (germline): LNHDA, SQIVND (reference sequence). CDR3 length: 14 amino acids. V gave up 6 bases and J gave up 2 bases, with 14 bases separating them. DNA for the CDR3: TGTGCCAGTAGACCTCAGGGGTTTCCCTACGAGCAGTACTTC. Residues: CASRPQGFPYEQYF.

This clonotype was counted once. The V gene is TRBV11-2, the J gene TRBJ2-3; no firm D call. Germline V gene data show CDR1 as SGHAT and CDR2 as FQNNGV. The CDR3 spans 17 residues. Trimming shortened V by 5 bases and J by 2 bases, and 20 bases separated the two germline ends. The CDR3 sequence: CASSPAQRSLPTDTQYF. CDR3 in DNA: TGTGCCAGCAGCCCAGCGCAGAGGTCCCTCCCCACAGATACGCAGTATTTT. Supplemented by reference TRBV11-2 and TRBJ2-3, the full variable domain reads EAGVAQSPRYKIIEKRQSVAFWCNPISGHATLYWYQQILGQGPKLLIQFQNNGVVDDSQLPKDRFSAERLKGVDSTLKIQPAKLEDSAVYLCASSPAQRSLPTDTQYFGPGTRLTVL.

In this sample, this clonotype turned up a few times. J is TRBJ1-2 and V is TRBV19, with unresolved D. The V end lost 9 bases, the J end lost 3 bases, and 11 bases lay between the germline ends. Germline loops: CDR1 LNHDA, CDR2 SQIVND (reference sequence). This CDR3 comprises 12 residues. The CDR3 spells CASSFRHYGYTF. The CDR3 DNA reads as TGTGCCAGCAGTTTTAGGCACTATGGCTACACCTTC.

This clonotype came up many times. The rearrangement joins TRBV4-3 to TRBJ2-2; the D is unclear. The germline gives CDR1 LGHNA, CDR2 YSLEER. V was clipped by 2 bases and J by 5 bases, with 6 bases between them. The CDR3 totals 13 residues. The CDR3 here is CASSQTETGELFF. The CDR3 coding sequence is TGCGCCAGCAGCCAAACAGAGACCGGGGAGCTGTTTTTT.

This clonotype was found a few times. The chain has TRBV12-3 or TRBV12-4 and TRBJ2-2; D remains ambiguous. The CDR3 length is 13 residues. Trimming took 2 bases from V and 6 from J, leaving 7 bases between them. CDR3 nucleotide sequence: TGTGCCAGCAGTTTATCGGTGCCCGGGGAGCTGTTTTTT. It translates to CASSLSVPGELFF.

This clonotype showed up many times. The chain couples TRBV10-2 to TRBJ2-5; 9 bases agree with TRBD1. Trimming removed 2 bases from V and 3 bases from J; junction bases left unmatched: 4. The CDR3 has 15 residues. Germline V gene data show CDR1 as WSHSY and CDR2 as SAAADI. The CDR3 protein is CASSETGGFEETQYF. CDR3 DNA sequence: TGCGCCAGCAGTGAGACAGGGGGCTTCGAAGAGACCCAGTACTTC.

V gene TRBV4-1 combines with J gene TRBJ2-7, with D maybe TRBD1 (6 bases). With 1 base removed from V and 1 base from J, the gap between germline ends came to 17 bases. Per germline, CDR1 MGHRA and CDR2 YSYEKL. The CDR3 has 17 residues. The CDR3, as DNA: TGCGCCAGCAGCCAAGGGATGGAGACAGGTGATTCCTACGAGCAGTACTTC. Amino acid sequence: CASSQGMETGDSYEQYF.

Ten or more counts support this clonotype. The V gene is TRBV6-5, the J gene TRBJ1-5; no definite D call. Trimming removed 5 bases at V and 3 bases at J, with 8 bases between. This CDR3 has 13 amino acids. Per the germline V gene, CDR1 is MNHEY and CDR2 is SVGAGI. CDR3 bases: TGTGCCAGCAGTGGACGGGTCAATCAGCCCCAGCATTTT. Encoded protein: CASSGRVNQPQHF.

The V gene is TRBV24-1, the J gene TRBJ1-2; 7 nucleotides match TRBD1. Germline loops: CDR1 KGHDR, CDR2 SFDVKD. V lost 4 bases, J lost 4 bases, and 8 bases stayed unmatched. The CDR3 totals 15 residues. CDR3 protein: CATSEGDRESYGYTF. The DNA for the CDR3 is TGTGCCACCAGTGAAGGAGACAGGGAATCCTATGGCTACACCTTC.

This clonotype was seen more than once but under ten times. J is TRBJ2-7 and V is TRBV7-9; no clear D. CDR1 is SEHNR, CDR2 FQNEAQ, per germline (reference sequence). The CDR3 has 13 amino acids. With 4 bases removed from V and 6 bases from J, the gap between germline ends came to 13 bases. CDR3 DNA: TGTGCCAGCAGCTCCCCCGGTTTGGGCGAGCAGTACTTC. Translating gives CASSSPGLGEQYF.

The chain has TRBV12-3 or TRBV12-4 and TRBJ2-5; TRBD1 agrees at 7 bases. The J segment lost 13 bases and the V segment lost 6 bases, leaving 2 bases of the junction unmatched. This CDR3 region has 9 residues. CDR3 protein: CASRGQTYF. In nucleotides, the CDR3 is TGTGCCAGCAGGGGACAGACGTACTTC.

This chain joins TRBV2 and TRBJ1-1; 7 bases agree with TRBD1. CDR1 and CDR2 (germline): SNHLY, FYNNEI. J lost 5 bases, V lost 4 bases, and 7 bases had no gene match. The CDR3 contains 14 residues. CDR3 residues: CASSVFGTATEAFF. The DNA of the CDR3 is TGTGCCAGCAGTGTATTCGGGACAGCGACTGAAGCTTTCTTT.

This clonotype appeared a few times. V and J are TRBV7-3 and TRBJ2-3; TRBD1 is a possible D gene (5 bases). Trimming pared 2 bases from V and 4 bases from J, leaving 10 bases between. The CDR3 sequence is 14 residues long. Germline assignment: CDR1 SGHTA and CDR2 FQGTGA. The CDR3 sequence: CASSLLAGPDTQYF. CDR3 DNA sequence: TGTGCCAGCAGCTTATTGGCAGGGCCAGATACGCAGTATTTT.

The CDR3 sequence: CSAMVAGRLHSGNTIYF. CDR3 bases: TGCAGTGCTATGGTGGCAGGAAGACTGCACTCTGGAAACACCATATATTTT. The chain carries TRBV20-1 and TRBJ1-3; D is unresolved. The V end lost 4 bases, the J end lost 0 bases, and 19 bases lay between the germline ends. Germline V gene data show CDR1 as DFQATT and CDR2 as SNEGSKA (reference sequence). The CDR3 length is 17 residues.

V and J are TRBV5-6 and TRBJ2-7; 8 bases align to TRBD1. The CDR3 has 15 amino acids. V lost 0 bases and J lost 3; bases outside the gene matches: 5. Germline-derived CDR1 and CDR2 are SGHDT and YYEEEE. CDR3 amino acids: CASSLGTGSFYEQYF. DNA of the CDR3: TGTGCCAGCAGCTTGGGGACAGGGAGTTTCTACGAGCAGTACTTC.

This chain links TRBV7-2 with TRBJ2-5; 8 positions match TRBD2. J was trimmed by 4 bases and V by 2 bases; bases with no gene match: 9. The CDR3 contains 16 residues. Per the germline V gene, CDR1 is SGHTA and CDR2 is FQGNSA. The CDR3 bases are TGTGCCAGCAGCTTATATGCGGGGGGCAACGGAGAGACCCAGTACTTC. This encodes CASSLYAGGNGETQYF.